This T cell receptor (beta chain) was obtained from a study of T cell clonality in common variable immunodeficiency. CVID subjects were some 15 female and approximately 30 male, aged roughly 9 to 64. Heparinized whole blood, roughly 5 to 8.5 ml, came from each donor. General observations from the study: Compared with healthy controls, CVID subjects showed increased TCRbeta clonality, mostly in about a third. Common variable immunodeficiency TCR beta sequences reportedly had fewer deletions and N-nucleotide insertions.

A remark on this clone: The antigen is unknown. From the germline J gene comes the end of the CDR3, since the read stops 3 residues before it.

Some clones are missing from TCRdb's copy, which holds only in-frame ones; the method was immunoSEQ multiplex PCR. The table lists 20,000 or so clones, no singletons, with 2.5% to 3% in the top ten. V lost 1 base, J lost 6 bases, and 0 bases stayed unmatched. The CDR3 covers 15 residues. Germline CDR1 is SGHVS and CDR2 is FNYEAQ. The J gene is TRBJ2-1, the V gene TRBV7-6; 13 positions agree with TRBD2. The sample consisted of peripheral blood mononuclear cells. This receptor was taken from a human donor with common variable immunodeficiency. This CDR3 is CASSLGLAGGNEQFF. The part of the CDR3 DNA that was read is TGTGCCAGCAGCTTAGGACTAGCGGGAGGCAATGAG.